These T cell receptor beta chains were read from a single sample in a study of T-cell memory formation after mild COVID-19. TCRdb itself ran the 5' RACE reads through MiXCR, one entry per CDR3 protein. The sample holds 250,000 to 350,000 distinct CDR3 sequences, approximately 15% seen once. Sequences were obtained from PBMCs or a T cell subset sorted from them (not recorded which). Receptors were obtained from a man aged 18 to 29 who had mild COVID-19 (a few samples of this study predate the infection). Cell type and time point are not known. Both conserved end residues are part of each CDR3. The D gene is left open where the match is weak. Size values are once, few and many counts, or a class for expanded clones, and some rows have none.

clone_size	d_call	v_call	j_call	cdr3_nt	cdr3_aa
many	TRBD1	TRBV7-9	TRBJ1-5	TGTGCCAGCAGCTTTCTCAACCCGGACAGGGCCAATCAGCCCCAGCATTTT	CASSFLNPDRANQPQHF
-	-	TRBV2	TRBJ1-2	TGTGCCAGCAGTGGGAAAACCTTTGGCGGCTACACCTTC	CASSGKTFGGYTF
few	-	TRBV30	TRBJ2-5	TGTGCCTGGGGGGGACAACAAGAGACCCAGTACTTC	CAWGGQQETQYF
few	TRBD1	TRBV6-5	TRBJ2-7	TGTGCCAGCAGTTACTCTTCCGGGACAGGCGGGAACGAGCAGTACTTC	CASSYSSGTGGNEQYF
few	TRBD1	TRBV27	TRBJ1-2	TGTGCCAGCAGTTTCCTTACAGGGGCTTCTTATGGCTACACCTTC	CASSFLTGASYGYTF
-	-	TRBV20-1	TRBJ1-2	TGCAGTGCTAGAGACCGGGACACCTCTAACTATGGCTACACCTTC	CSARDRDTSNYGYTF
-	-	TRBV6-2/TRBV6-3	TRBJ1-4	TGTGCCAGCAGTTACCCAGCGGTACGGGCGGAAAAACTGTTTTTT	CASSYPAVRAEKLFF
-	-	TRBV5-4	TRBJ2-2	TGTGCCAGCAGCTTGGCCCGGGGCAGGACGAACACCGGGGAGCTGTTTTTT	CASSLARGRTNTGELFF
-	-	TRBV5-1	TRBJ2-3	TGCGCCAGCAGCGGGGGTAGCAGGGAGACAGATACGCAGTATTTT	CASSGGSRETDTQYF
-	-	TRBV5-1	TRBJ2-1	TGCGCCAGCAGCCCCATCTCGAGTAATGAGCAGTTCTTC	CASSPISSNEQFF
-	-	TRBV12-3/TRBV12-4	TRBJ1-2	TGTGCCAGCAGTTACGGAGCGACAGGAGGACTAGGCTATGGCTACACCTTC	CASSYGATGGLGYGYTF
few	-	TRBV18	TRBJ1-4	TGTGCCAGCTCACAAGGGGGAAATGAAAAACTGTTTTTT	CASSQGGNEKLFF
-	-	TRBV15	TRBJ1-5	TGTGCCACCAGCAGAGCGAGTGCATATAGCAATCAGCCCCAGCATTTT	CATSRASAYSNQPQHF
few	-	TRBV7-9	TRBJ2-3	TGTGCCAGCATCGGGACTGCTAGCACAGATACGCAGTATTTT	CASIGTASTDTQYF
many	-	TRBV29-1	TRBJ1-5	TGCAGCGTTGAGGTCAGGGAGAACCAGCCCCAGCATTTT	CSVEVRENQPQHF
-	-	TRBV7-2	TRBJ2-1	TGTGCCAGCAGCTTAACAGGGAGAAGAGTCAATGAGCAGTTCTTC	CASSLTGRRVNEQFF